These T cell receptor beta chains were read from a single sample in a study of T cell repertoires in cytomegalovirus infection. TCRdb re-called the reads with MiXCR, one entry per CDR3 protein. Seen here are about 490,000 distinct CDR3 sequences, approximately 10% observed once, and the top ten hold 10%. The sequenced sample consisted of PBMCs. These receptor sequences come from a human donor in good health (CMV status not recorded). Some clones in this sample may be carry-over from other donors' samples. Both conserved end residues are part of each CDR3. D genes are given only for firm matches. Expanded clones get a size class; other rows say once, few or many, or leave the size out.

clone_size	v_call	j_call	d_call	cdr3_length	cdr3_aa	cdr3_nt
-	TRBV12-3/TRBV12-4	TRBJ2-1	TRBD2	15	CASILAGGPQNEQFF	TGTGCCAGCATCCTAGCGGGAGGGCCGCAGAATGAGCAGTTCTTC
few	TRBV28	TRBJ2-7	-	13	CAHTGAEEGEQYF	TGTGCTCACACGGGGGCAGAAGAGGGCGAGCAGTACTTC
many	TRBV3-1	TRBJ1-5	-	16	CASSQDGRMGGQPQHF	TGTGCCAGCAGCCAAGATGGCAGGATGGGGGGTCAGCCCCAGCATTTT
-	TRBV12-3/TRBV12-4	TRBJ1-2	TRBD1	17	CASSLGSRQGGNYGYTF	TGTGCCAGCTCTCTGGGGTCAAGACAGGGAGGTAACTATGGCTACACCTTC
-	TRBV29-1	TRBJ1-1	TRBD1	14	CSVDPGTGNTEAFF	TGCAGCGTCGACCCCGGGACAGGGAACACTGAAGCTTTCTTT
-	TRBV29-1	TRBJ2-1	-	14	CSTDLGDIRGEQFF	TGCAGCACCGACCTAGGGGACATCCGAGGTGAGCAGTTCTTC
once	TRBV6-1	TRBJ2-7	TRBD1	14	CASTHWDRTYEQYF	TGTGCCAGCACTCACTGGGACAGAACCTACGAGCAGTACTTC
many	TRBV7-2	TRBJ2-3	-	15	CASSLVGGSTDTQYF	TGTGCCAGCAGCTTAGTTGGCGGGAGCACAGATACGCAGTATTTT
many	TRBV20-1	TRBJ1-6	-	16	CSARQEGSSYNSPLHF	TGCAGTGCTAGGCAGGAGGGCAGCTCCTATAATTCACCCCTCCACTTT
many	TRBV12-3/TRBV12-4	TRBJ1-1	-	13	CASSSREGTEAFF	TGTGCCAGCTCCTCCCGGGAGGGGACTGAAGCTTTCTTT
many	TRBV7-2	TRBJ1-5	-	17	CASSLGGWGTAGRPQHF	TGTGCCAGCAGCTTAGGAGGGTGGGGGACTGCCGGTCGGCCCCAGCATTTT
many	TRBV27	TRBJ2-7	TRBD2	14	CASGEGVLPYEQYF	TGTGCCAGCGGGGAGGGAGTCCTCCCCTACGAGCAGTACTTC
few	TRBV2	TRBJ2-3	TRBD2	17	CASSALAGGSGTDTQYF	TGTGCCAGCAGTGCCCTAGCGGGGGGGTCTGGCACAGATACGCAGTATTTT
many	TRBV7-9	TRBJ1-2	TRBD1	16	CASSFRDRGLADGYTF	TGTGCCAGCAGCTTCCGGGACAGGGGCCTGGCGGATGGCTACACCTTC
many	TRBV6-1	TRBJ2-1	-	14	CASSVGGGHNEQFF	TGTGCCAGCAGTGTGGGAGGGGGCCACAATGAGCAGTTCTTC
many	TRBV4-2	TRBJ1-1	-	13	CASSQDRGLWAFF	TGTGCCAGCAGCCAAGATCGAGGACTTTGGGCTTTCTTT
many	TRBV11-2	TRBJ2-2	-	14	CASSLVGLAGELFF	TGTGCCAGCAGCTTAGTAGGCCTGGCCGGGGAGCTGTTTTTT
few	TRBV12-3/TRBV12-4	TRBJ2-3	TRBD1	13	CASSHRGRDTQYF	TGTGCCAGCAGCCACAGGGGGCGGGATACGCAGTATTTT
many	TRBV23-1	TRBJ1-5	-	16	CASSQSAPTYNQPQHF	TGCGCCAGCAGTCAATCGGCCCCAACCTACAATCAGCCCCAGCATTTT
many	TRBV6-1	TRBJ1-1	-	12	CASTWVRTEAFF	TGTGCCAGCACCTGGGTGCGGACTGAAGCTTTCTTT
-	TRBV20-1	TRBJ2-5	TRBD2	16	CSATIPGLDWRETQYF	TGCAGTGCCACCATCCCGGGACTAGATTGGCGAGAGACCCAGTACTTC
many	TRBV7-2	TRBJ1-5	-	16	CASSSDGILFNQPQHF	TGTGCCAGCAGCTCTGACGGGATCCTCTTCAATCAGCCCCAGCATTTT
few	TRBV20-1	TRBJ2-1	TRBD2	15	CSAREGLADGDEQFF	TGCAGTGCTAGGGAAGGACTAGCGGACGGGGATGAGCAGTTCTTC
-	TRBV14	TRBJ1-6	TRBD1	16	CASRIGTGGSNSPLHF	TGTGCCAGCAGGATCGGGACAGGGGGTTCTAATTCACCCCTCCACTTT
many	TRBV7-2	TRBJ2-3	TRBD1	14	CASSPAAGQGRQYF	TGTGCCAGCAGCCCCGCCGCGGGACAGGGGAGGCAGTATTTT
many	TRBV6-5	TRBJ1-6	-	14	CASTDSLGFSPLHF	TGTGCCAGCACTGACTCCCTAGGATTTTCACCCCTCCACTTT
few	TRBV2	TRBJ1-2	-	15	CASSEAPGHQVGYTF	TGTGCCAGCAGTGAAGCGCCAGGACACCAAGTTGGCTACACCTTC
many	TRBV7-3	TRBJ1-5	TRBD1	15	CASSTGQGLDQPQHF	TGTGCCAGCAGTACAGGACAGGGGCTTGATCAGCCCCAGCATTTT
few	TRBV9	TRBJ2-2	TRBD2	15	CASSGGSGTTGELFF	TGTGCCAGCAGCGGGGGGAGCGGGACTACCGGGGAGCTGTTTTTT